What follows are 10 T cell receptor beta chains derived from one specimen sequenced in a study of cytomegalovirus exposure and HLA in healthy donors. 13 Jbeta primers and 60 Vbeta primers were used for the PCR. Clones were sequenced by immunoSEQ multiplex PCR, and TCRdb holds only the in-frame ones, with some missing. Here the sample spans around 150,000 clones, approximately 71% being singletons. Sequencing used PBMCs. The receptors here all came from a middle-aged woman in good health and CMV-seropositive.

This chain joins TRBV5-6 and TRBJ1-3; 8 bases align to TRBD1. The J segment lost 0 bases and the V segment lost 0 bases, leaving 5 bases of the junction unmatched. The CDR3 length is 17 residues. Looked up from germline, CDR1 is SGHDT and CDR2 is YYEEEE. CDR3: CASSLAGQAFSGNTIYF. CDR3 DNA sequence: TGTGCCAGCAGCTTGGCGGGACAGGCCTTCTCTGGAAACACCATATATTTT.

CDR3 region: CASSSSGGIGELFF. The CDR3, as DNA: TGTGCCAGCAGCTCCTCAGGGGGGATCGGGGAGCTGTTTTTT. The J gene is TRBJ2-2, the V gene TRBV11-2; possible D gene TRBD1, 7 bases. V lost 4 bases and J lost 7, with 13 bases in between. This CDR3 is 14 amino acids long. Per the germline V gene, CDR1 is SGHAT and CDR2 is FQNNGV. Full variable domain (remainder filled in from reference TRBV11-2 and TRBJ2-2): EAGVAQSPRYKIIEKRQSVAFWCNPISGHATLYWYQQILGQGPKLLIQFQNNGVVDDSQLPKDRFSAERLKGVDSTLKIQPAKLEDSAVYLCASSSSGGIGELFFGEGSRLTVL.

This rearrangement joins TRBV7-9 to TRBJ1-1; possibly TRBD1 for D (5 bases). From germline, CDR1 is SEHNR and CDR2 FQNEAQ (reference sequence). Trimming removed 5 bases from V and 5 bases from J, with 12 bases in between. CDR3 length equals 13 residues. CDR3 region: CASSPAGRTEAFF. In nucleotides, the CDR3 is TGTGCCAGCAGCCCAGCGGGGCGGACTGAAGCTTTCTTT.

This clone was detected only a few times. The rearrangement joins TRBV6-5 to TRBJ2-5, with D perhaps matching TRBD1 (6 bases). The germline V gene encodes CDR1 MNHEY and CDR2 SVGAGI. Between the trimmed V and J ends, which lost 10 bases and 5 bases, there was a span of 23 bases. The CDR3 loop spans 15 amino acids. The chain's CDR3 is CATLRAGTMTETQYF. The CDR3 DNA reads TGTGCCACCCTCCGGGCCGGGACAATGACTGAGACCCAGTACTTC.

Details on this clone: Its ends do not fully match the called genes, so a read error is possible. This rearrangement joins TRBV5-1 to TRBJ2-3; 9 bases are a match to TRBD2. The CDR3 spans 16 residues. Germline CDR1 reads SGHRS; CDR2 reads YFSETQ. CDR3 sequence reads: CASKISGGSSTGTQYF. Here the CDR3 DNA reads TGCGCCAGCAAGATTAGCGGGGGTTCTAGCACAGGTACGCAGTATTTT.

This rearrangement joins TRBV7-6 to TRBJ2-1; TRBD1 matches at 8 bases. CDR1 and CDR2 from the germline V gene are SGHVS and FNYEAQ. The V and J ends lost 5 bases and 10 bases, in that order; junction bases with no gene match: 7. CDR3 size: 13 residues. The CDR3, as DNA: TGTGCCAGCAGCCCGGGACAGGTCGGCGAGCAGTTCTTC. Encoded protein: CASSPGQVGEQFF.

This chain links TRBV13 with TRBJ2-1, with 12 nucleotides matching TRBD2. The ends lost 5 bases at V and 7 bases at J; junction bases unmatched: 9. The CDR3 totals 16 residues. Per germline, CDR1 PRHDT and CDR2 FYEKMQ (reference sequence). CDR3 region: CASSPPLAGGINEQFF. The CDR3 nucleotides are TGTGCCAGCAGCCCCCCCCTAGCGGGAGGGATTAATGAGCAGTTCTTC.

This chain connects TRBV2 to TRBJ2-7; a weak D match, TRBD1 (5 bases). CDR1 is SNHLY, CDR2 FYNNEI, per germline. V lost 3 bases, J lost 5 bases, and 17 bases lay in between. The CDR3 runs 15 residues. CDR3: CASSDLDTVPDEQYF. The CDR3 region has the DNA TGTGCCAGCAGTGACCTGGACACCGTCCCGGACGAGCAGTACTTC. The full variable domain, rest sourced from reference TRBV2 and TRBJ2-7, is EPEVTQTPSHQVTQMGQEVILRCVPISNHLYFYWYRQILGQKVEFLVSFYNNEISEKSEIFDDQFSVERPDGSNFTLKIRSTKLEDSAMYFCASSDLDTVPDEQYFGPGTRLTVT.

The CDR3 region is CASSLTPGANQPQHF. The DNA of the CDR3 is TGTGCCAGCAGCTTGACCCCAGGTGCCAATCAGCCCCAGCATTTT. The chain is built from TRBV5-4 and TRBJ1-5; D uncertain. The germline V gene encodes CDR1 SGHNT and CDR2 YYREEE (reference sequence). The V gene lost 1 base and the J gene lost 3 bases, with 11 bases spanning the gap. There are 15 residues in the CDR3.

The chain links TRBV5-1 to TRBJ1-1; D is ambiguous. The CDR3 sequence is 14 residues long. Germline V gene data show CDR1 as SGHRS and CDR2 as YFSETQ. Trimming stripped 2 bases from V and 2 bases from J, with 10 bases between. The CDR3 coding sequence is TGCGCCAGCAGCTTTAGCGGAGTTAACACTGAAGCTTTCTTT. It encodes CASSFSGVNTEAFF.